A selection of T cell receptor beta chains follows, all from one sample in a study of somatic mutations in cytotoxic T cells in rheumatoid arthritis. TCRdb's copy holds only in-frame clones and misses some; the assay was immunoSEQ multiplex PCR. The repertoire holds approximately 23,000 clones, with about four fifths as singletons. The sequenced sample consisted of CD8+ T cells sorted from blood. All receptors derive from an adult with rheumatoid arthritis. Both conserved end residues are part of each CDR3. D genes are given only for firm matches. The size of a clone is reported for some rows only, either as once, few or many, or as a class for expanded clones.

few	-	TRBV5-6	TRBJ1-2	CASSSLWGDGYTF	TGTGCCAGCAGCTCCCTATGGGGGGATGGCTACACCTTC
-	TRBD1	TRBV11-2	TRBJ2-2	CASSYRDRGNGELFF	TGTGCCAGCAGCTACCGGGACAGGGGAAACGGGGAGCTGTTTTTT
-	-	TRBV4-2	TRBJ1-5	CASSQVGGHGNQPQHF	TGTGCCAGCAGCCAAGTGGGAGGGCACGGCAATCAGCCCCAGCATTTT
-	-	TRBV5-5	TRBJ1-2	CASSSKDRSLRGYGYTF	TGTGCCAGCAGCTCAAAGGACAGATCCCTGCGGGGGTATGGCTACACCTTC
-	-	TRBV5-4	TRBJ2-1	CASALLDEQFF	TGTGCCAGCGCCCTTTTGGATGAGCAGTTCTTC
-	-	TRBV19	TRBJ1-2	CASSPGLYGYTF	TGTGCCAGTAGTCCGGGACTCTATGGCTACACCTTC
-	TRBD2	TRBV29-1	TRBJ2-7	CSVDIPGGSSYEQYF	TGCAGCGTTGATATCCCTGGCGGGAGCTCCTACGAGCAGTACTTC
few	-	TRBV7-9	TRBJ2-2	CASLWGVTGELFF	TGTGCCAGCCTCTGGGGGGTCACCGGGGAGCTGTTTTTT
-	TRBD1	TRBV27	TRBJ1-1	CASSPTGTGFPEAFF	TGTGCCAGCAGCCCCACCGGGACAGGGTTTCCTGAAGCTTTCTTT
-	TRBD1	TRBV4-1	TRBJ1-1	CASRLQDRGFGEAFF	TGCGCCAGCAGGCTGCAGGACAGGGGATTCGGAGAAGCTTTCTTT
-	TRBD1	TRBV29-1	TRBJ1-1	CSSFGTGGTEAFF	TGCAGCTCTTTCGGGACAGGGGGGACTGAAGCTTTCTTT
few	TRBD1	TRBV7-6	TRBJ1-1	CASSLTGGTEAFF	TGTGCCAGCAGCTTAACAGGGGGCACTGAAGCTTTCTTT
-	TRBD2	TRBV6-5	TRBJ2-1	CASSYSTRGGENEQFF	TGTGCCAGCAGTTACTCGACACGGGGGGGCGAGAATGAGCAGTTCTTC
-	-	TRBV5-6	TRBJ2-7	CASSSGHTYEQYF	TGTGCCAGCAGCTCCGGACATACCTACGAGCAGTACTTC
-	TRBD1	TRBV4-1	TRBJ2-7	CASSQPGTGDEQYF	TGCGCCAGCAGCCAGCCCGGGACAGGGGACGAGCAGTACTTC
-	-	TRBV30	TRBJ1-2	CAWSKGVRLGGYTF	TGTGCCTGGAGCAAAGGAGTAAGGCTAGGGGGCTACACCTTC
-	TRBD1	TRBV4-2	TRBJ1-2	CASSQIGGGYTF	TGTGCCAGCAGCCAAATAGGGGGCGGCTACACCTTC
-	-	TRBV5-1	TRBJ1-6	CASRETGSNNSPLHF	TGCGCCAGCAGAGAAACAGGGTCCAATAATTCACCCCTCCACTTT
-	TRBD2	TRBV27	TRBJ2-1	CASSLLSGSLNEQFF	TGTGCCAGCAGTTTATTGAGCGGGAGCCTAAATGAGCAGTTCTTC
-	-	TRBV12-5	TRBJ1-1	CASGPGTGNTEAFF	TGTGCTAGTGGTCCAGGAACAGGGAACACTGAAGCTTTCTTT
-	TRBD1	TRBV27	TRBJ2-6	CASGGTGALTGANVLTF	TGTGCCAGCGGTGGGACAGGGGCTCTAACTGGGGCCAACGTCCTGACTTTC
-	TRBD1	TRBV7-9	TRBJ2-2	CASSRTGVGTGELFF	TGTGCCAGCAGCCGGACAGGGGTTGGCACCGGGGAGCTGTTTTTT
-	-	TRBV7-9	TRBJ2-1	CASSLSGTLKYNEQFF	TGTGCCAGCAGCTTATCGGGGACTTTAAAATACAATGAGCAGTTCTTC
-	-	TRBV6-4	TRBJ1-1	CASSDRENTEAFF	TGTGCCAGCAGTGATAGGGAGAACACTGAAGCTTTCTTT
-	-	TRBV5-1	TRBJ1-2	CASSLRFQGNGYTF	TGCGCCAGCAGCTTGAGGTTCCAGGGGAATGGCTACACCTTC
-	-	TRBV5-6	TRBJ2-1	CASSIQGRPYNEQFF	TGTGCCAGCAGTATACAGGGCCGCCCCTACAATGAGCAGTTCTTC
-	-	TRBV10-3	TRBJ1-1	CAISEGHFEAFF	TGTGCCATCAGTGAGGGACACTTTGAAGCTTTCTTT
few	TRBD2	TRBV4-1	TRBJ2-7	CASSQVEREPTRGQYF	TGCGCCAGCAGCCAAGTAGAGCGGGAGCCTACCCGGGGGCAGTACTTC
-	-	TRBV7-8	TRBJ1-1	CASSFGTEAFF	TGTGCCAGCAGCTTCGGCACTGAAGCTTTCTTT
-	-	TRBV4-1	TRBJ2-6	CASSPHSGANVLTF	TGCGCCAGCAGCCCGCATTCTGGGGCCAACGTCCTGACTTTC
-	TRBD1	TRBV4-1	TRBJ1-2	CASSPTEGALNYGYTF	TGCGCCAGCAGCCCGACGGAGGGGGCTCTAAACTATGGCTACACCTTC
-	-	TRBV27	TRBJ1-5	CASSPPGNYPNQPQHF	TGTGCCAGCAGTCCCCCAGGGAACTACCCTAATCAGCCCCAGCATTTT
-	TRBD1	TRBV5-4	TRBJ2-2	CASSLGRDRENTGELFF	TGTGCCAGCAGCTTGGGTCGGGACAGGGAAAACACCGGGGAGCTGTTTTTT
-	-	TRBV4-1	TRBJ1-1	CASSQDLGGRTEAFF	TGCGCCAGCAGCCAAGATTTAGGGGGTCGCACTGAAGCTTTCTTT
-	-	TRBV27	TRBJ2-7	CASSPNGRHEQYF	TGTGCCAGCAGTCCCAATGGCAGGCACGAGCAGTACTTC
-	-	TRBV6-5	TRBJ1-5	CASRGNSNQPQHF	TGTGCCAGCAGAGGCAATAGCAATCAGCCCCAGCATTTT
-	-	TRBV19	TRBJ1-1	CASNGAGNTEAFF	TGTGCCAGTAATGGGGCAGGGAACACTGAAGCTTTCTTT
-	-	TRBV4-2	TRBJ2-7	CASSQAGPGGRDEQYF	TGTGCCAGCAGCCAAGCCGGTCCCGGGGGGCGCGACGAGCAGTACTTC
-	TRBD2	TRBV5-6	TRBJ2-5	CASSLWRDYGETQYF	TGTGCCAGCAGCTTATGGAGGGACTATGGGGAGACCCAGTACTTC
-	-	TRBV7-2	TRBJ2-2	CASSLGVLPGELFF	TGTGCCAGCAGCTTAGGAGTACTACCCGGGGAGCTGTTTTTT
-	-	TRBV10-1	TRBJ1-5	CASRENSNQPQHF	TGCGCCAGCAGAGAGAATAGCAATCAGCCCCAGCATTTT
-	TRBD1	TRBV4-3	TRBJ1-4	CASSQARGQEIEKLFF	TGCGCCAGCAGCCAAGCCCGAGGACAGGAGATTGAAAAACTGTTTTTT
-	TRBD2	TRBV7-9	TRBJ2-2	CASRDTSGRARYTGELFF	TGTGCCAGCAGGGATACTAGCGGGCGGGCCCGTTACACCGGGGAGCTGTTTTTT
-	-	TRBV27	TRBJ1-1	CASSLRGHHFSDTEAFF	TGTGCCAGCAGTTTAAGGGGACACCACTTCTCTGACACTGAAGCTTTCTTT
-	-	TRBV5-6	TRBJ1-4	CASSLANLDEKLFF	TGTGCCAGCAGCTTGGCCAATCTTGACGAAAAACTGTTTTTT
medium-sized	-	TRBV11-2	TRBJ1-4	CASSPRVGNEKLFF	TGTGCCAGCAGCCCGCGAGTTGGGAACGAAAAACTGTTTTTT
-	TRBD2	TRBV10-1	TRBJ2-2	CASSVGQGGETGELFF	TGCGCCAGCAGTGTGGGTCAGGGAGGGGAGACCGGGGAGCTGTTTTTT
-	-	TRBV2	TRBJ1-4	CASSNLRGGEKLFF	TGTGCCAGCAGCAATCTCAGGGGAGGGGAAAAACTGTTTTTT
-	-	TRBV5-5	TRBJ2-3	CASSLESSTDTQYF	TGTGCCAGCAGCTTGGAGTCGAGCACAGATACGCAGTATTTT
-	TRBD1	TRBV11-3	TRBJ2-2	CASSLVRISGGTTGELFF	TGTGCCAGCAGCTTAGTTAGGATTTCAGGGGGTACGACCGGGGAGCTGTTTTTT